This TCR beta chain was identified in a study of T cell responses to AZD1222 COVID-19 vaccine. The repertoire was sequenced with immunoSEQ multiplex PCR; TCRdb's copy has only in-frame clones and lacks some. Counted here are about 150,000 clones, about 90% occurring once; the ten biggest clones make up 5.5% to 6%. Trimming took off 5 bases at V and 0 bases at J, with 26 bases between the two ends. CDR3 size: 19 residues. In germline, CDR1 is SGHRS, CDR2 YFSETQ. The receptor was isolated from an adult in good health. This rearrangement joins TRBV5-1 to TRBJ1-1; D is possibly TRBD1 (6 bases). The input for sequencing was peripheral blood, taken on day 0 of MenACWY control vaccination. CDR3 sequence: CASRRGIFNFGNLNTEAFF. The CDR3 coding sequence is TGCGCCAGCAGAAGGGGGATCTTTAATTTTGGGAACTTGAACACTGAAGCTTTCTTT.